The text below deals with one T cell receptor beta chain. Its antigen remains unknown. Some clones are missing from TCRdb's copy, which holds only in-frame ones; the method was immunoSEQ multiplex PCR. This table has 130,000 to 150,000 clones, roughly nine tenths appearing once. These data come from a study of T cell responses to AZD1222 COVID-19 vaccine. V trimming: 7 bases; J trimming: 6 bases; junction bases outside the gene matches: 13. The germline gives CDR1 MNHEY, CDR2 SVGAGI. This CDR3 is 15 amino acids long. Overall study findings and caveats: Donors in the cohort were predominantly white British and more often female, and clonal diversity was possibly underestimated.

The origin of this receptor is an adult in good health. The J gene is TRBJ1-2, the V gene TRBV6-5, with 8 bases identical to TRBD1. The input for sequencing was peripheral blood, taken on day 0 of AZD1222 vaccination. CDR3 amino acids: CASISYGQGVHGYTF. The DNA for the CDR3 is TGTGCCAGCATCTCCTATGGACAGGGTGTCCATGGCTACACCTTC.